This T cell receptor (beta chain) was obtained from a study of blood T cell repertoires in COVID-19. Turning to the study itself: From T cells, B-cell-depleted T cells, or PBMCs came the material, which was cDNA or gDNA.

TCRdb's copy holds only in-frame clones and misses some; the assay was immunoSEQ multiplex PCR. The repertoire consists of more than 60,000 clones, with around 83% occurring once and the leading ten covering around 3.4%. The receptor was derived from a man between 50 and 59 years old with acute or convalescent COVID-19. The sequencing sample was made of peripheral blood.

CDR3 amino acids: CATSESGDQPQHF. CDR3 nucleotide sequence: TGTGCCACCAGTGAATCGGGGGATCAGCCCCAGCATTTT. The gene calls are TRBV24-1 and TRBJ1-5; perhaps TRBD1 as D (5 bases). Per the germline V gene, CDR1 is KGHDR and CDR2 is SFDVKD. V was trimmed by 4 bases and J by 5 bases, leaving 8 bases between them. The CDR3 totals 13 residues.